The next 26 T cell receptor beta chains were all read from a single sample in a study of blood T cell repertoires in COVID-19. Sequenced by immunoSEQ multiplex PCR; TCRdb stores in-frame clones only, minus some. Of about 530,000 clones in the sample, around 90% were seen once. The specimen sequenced was peripheral blood. These receptors were taken from a woman aged 50 to 60 with COVID-19, enrolled during active disease.

The V call is TRBV7-8, the J call TRBJ1-2, with a weak D call TRBD1 (5 bases). This CDR3 is 17 amino acids long. CDR1 is SGHVS, CDR2 FQNEAQ, per germline. The germline V and J ends were trimmed by 0 bases and 2 bases, with 16 bases remaining between them. DNA for the CDR3: TGTGCCAGCAGCTTAGCTTCGGGCAGGGAGGCGAACTATGGCTACACCTTC. Its translation: CASSLASGREANYGYTF.

V usage is TRBV6-5 and J usage is TRBJ2-1; D may be TRBD2 (5 bases). The CDR3 totals 11 residues. Germline loops: CDR1 MNHEY, CDR2 SVGAGI. Trimming shortened V by 9 bases and J by 10 bases, and 13 bases separated the two germline ends. The CDR3 coding sequence is TGTGCCAGTCCCCTCGGGAAAGAGCAGTTCTTC. Its translation: CASPLGKEQFF.

The V call is TRBV5-1, the J call TRBJ2-4; tentatively, D is TRBD1 (6 bases). Germline V gene lookup returns CDR1 SGHRS and CDR2 YFSETQ. Trimming took off 4 bases at V and 0 bases at J, with 14 bases between the two ends. The CDR3 sequence is 16 residues long. CDR3 sequence reads: CASSLGTTLAKNIQYF. For the CDR3, the DNA is TGCGCCAGCAGCCTAGGGACAACTCTAGCCAAAAACATTCAGTACTTC. Based on the CDR3 plus reference TRBV5-1 and TRBJ2-4, the full variable domain is KAGVTQTPRYLIKTRGQQVTLSCSPISGHRSVSWYQQTPGQGLQFLFEYFSETQRNKGNFPGRFSGRQFSNSRSEMNVSTLELGDSALYLCASSLGTTLAKNIQYFGAGTRLSVL.

The chain recombines TRBV5-4 with TRBJ1-6; maybe TRBD1 (6 bases). V was shortened by 4 bases and J by 6 bases, with 14 bases between the two germline ends. From germline, CDR1 is SGHNT and CDR2 YYREEE (reference sequence). This CDR3 has 15 amino acids. CDR3 sequence reads: CASSLRTASNSPLHF. In nucleotides, the CDR3 is TGTGCCAGCAGCCTACGGACAGCCTCTAATTCACCCCTCCACTTT.

The chain uses TRBV6-5 and TRBJ1-3; D is possibly TRBD1 (6 bases). Germline lookup yields CDR1 MNHEY and CDR2 SVGAGI. The ends were cut back, 10 bases at V and 2 bases at J, with 12 bases in the middle. The CDR3 has 13 amino acids. Here the CDR3 reads CATLQGTGNTIYF. The CDR3 region has the DNA TGTGCCACCCTCCAGGGGACTGGAAACACCATATATTTT.

CDR3 in amino acids: CASSEASGELGGYTF. The CDR3 nucleotides are TGTGCCAGCAGTGAAGCGAGCGGGGAGTTGGGAGGCTACACCTTC. V and J are TRBV2 and TRBJ1-2; D is undetermined. Germline assignment: CDR1 SNHLY and CDR2 FYNNEI. With 0 bases removed from V and 8 bases from J, the gap between germline ends came to 16 bases. This CDR3 is 15 amino acids long. Full variable domain (outside the CDR3, taken from reference TRBV2 and TRBJ1-2): EPEVTQTPSHQVTQMGQEVILRCVPISNHLYFYWYRQILGQKVEFLVSFYNNEISEKSEIFDDQFSVERPDGSNFTLKIRSTKLEDSAMYFCASSEASGELGGYTFGSGTRLTVV.

The chain combines TRBV5-1 with TRBJ1-1; TRBD1 is a possible D gene (6 bases). Per the germline V gene, CDR1 is SGHRS and CDR2 is YFSETQ. The length of the CDR3 is 13 residues. The V gene lost 2 bases and the J gene lost 4 bases, with 9 bases spanning the gap. CDR3 protein: CASSFGQTTEAFF. CDR3 in DNA: TGCGCCAGCAGCTTTGGACAGACCACTGAAGCTTTCTTT.

This chain uses TRBV11-2 with TRBJ2-3; D perhaps matches TRBD1 (6 bases). Germline V gives CDR1 SGHAT, CDR2 FQNNGV. The V end was cut by 7 bases, the J end by 5 bases, with 13 bases between. The CDR3 totals 13 residues. The CDR3 sequence: CASNIQGRDTQYF. The CDR3 DNA follows: TGTGCCAGCAATATCCAGGGGAGAGATACGCAGTATTTT.

The table lists this clone with many counts. The chain recombines TRBV25-1 with TRBJ1-2, with 8 bases matching TRBD1. The CDR3 length is 13 residues. Trimming took 6 bases from V and 4 from J; bases not matched to a gene: 4. The V gene's germline CDR1 is MGHDK and CDR2 SYGVNS. This CDR3 reads CASSRTGSYGYTF. For the CDR3, the DNA is TGTGCCAGCAGCCGGACAGGGAGCTATGGCTACACCTTC.

This chain connects TRBV5-4 to TRBJ2-2; D might be TRBD2 (5 bases). V was trimmed by 5 bases and J by 4 bases, leaving 18 bases between them. Germline V CDR1 and CDR2: SGHNT, YYREEE (reference sequence). The CDR3 spans 16 residues. CDR3 sequence: CASRATGSRSTGELFF. The DNA of the CDR3 is TGTGCCAGCAGGGCAACGGGGTCACGCAGCACCGGGGAGCTGTTTTTT. Combining the CDR3 with reference TRBV5-4 and TRBJ2-2 gives the whole variable domain ETGVTQSPTHLIKTRGQQVTLRCSSQSGHNTVSWYQQALGQGPQFIFQYYREEENGRGNFPPRFSGLQFPNYSSELNVNALELDDSALYLCASRATGSRSTGELFFGEGSRLTVL.

The chain combines TRBV2 with TRBJ2-1; 7 nucleotides line up with TRBD2. The CDR3 is 13 amino acids. V lost 7 bases to trimming and J lost 5 bases; unmatched junction nucleotides: 5. Germline lookup yields CDR1 SNHLY and CDR2 FYNNEI. The chain's CDR3 is CASKGRGNNEQFF. The DNA for the CDR3 is TGTGCCAGCAAGGGGCGGGGGAACAATGAGCAGTTCTTC. The full variable domain, rest sourced from reference TRBV2 and TRBJ2-1, is EPEVTQTPSHQVTQMGQEVILRCVPISNHLYFYWYRQILGQKVEFLVSFYNNEISEKSEIFDDQFSVERPDGSNFTLKIRSTKLEDSAMYFCASKGRGNNEQFFGPGTRLTVL.

The chain couples TRBV5-5 to TRBJ2-7, with a possible D match to TRBD2 (6 bases). Germline V gene sequence: CDR1 SGHKS, CDR2 YYEKEE (reference sequence). The CDR3 runs to 14 residues. V was cut by 7 bases and J by 2 bases, with 16 bases left in between. The CDR3 nucleotides read TGTGCCAGCGGAGGAGGGGTGGTTACCTACGAGCAGTACTTC. Its translation is CASGGGVVTYEQYF.

The chain couples TRBV7-9 to TRBJ1-1; no clear D. The CDR3 has 13 residues. The germline V gene encodes CDR1 SEHNR and CDR2 FQNEAQ (reference sequence). V was shortened by 5 bases and J by 3 bases, with 10 bases between the two germline ends. The CDR3 loop is CASSGRRDTEAFF. The CDR3 nucleotides read TGTGCCAGCAGCGGACGGCGGGACACTGAAGCTTTCTTT. Variable domain in full (rest from reference TRBV7-9 and TRBJ1-1): DTGVSQNPRHKITKRGQNVTFRCDPISEHNRLYWYRQTLGQGPEFLTYFQNEAQLEKSRLLSDRFSAERPKGSFSTLEIQRTEQGDSAMYLCASSGRRDTEAFFGQGTRLTVV.

In the case of this clone: Within the sample, other DNA sequences also encode this same CDR3. V usage is TRBV9 and J usage is TRBJ1-1; D not resolved. This CDR3 has 12 amino acids. Germline loops: CDR1 SGDLS, CDR2 YYNGEE. V lost 3 bases, J lost 4 bases, and 7 bases lay in between. This CDR3 is CASSDGGTEAFF. CDR3 coding DNA: TGTGCCAGCAGCGATGGCGGCACTGAAGCTTTCTTT.

The table lists this clone with a count of one. The chain employs TRBV2 and TRBJ2-7; possibly TRBD1 for D (5 bases). Germline lookup yields CDR1 SNHLY and CDR2 FYNNEI. This CDR3 comprises 15 residues. Trimming stripped 6 bases from V and 1 base from J, with 16 bases between. DNA of the CDR3: TGTGCCAGCAGGGGTTTCACAACAGGTTCCTACGAGCAGTACTTC. Translating it yields CASRGFTTGSYEQYF.

In DNA form, the CDR3 reads TGTGCCAGCATGGAGGCCCCTTCTAGCACAGATACGCAGTATTTT. Amino acid sequence: CASMEAPSSTDTQYF. This chain uses TRBV7-9 with TRBJ2-3; tentative D call: TRBD2 (5 bases). Germline V gene sequence: CDR1 SEHNR, CDR2 FQNEAQ (reference sequence). V lost 7 bases and J 0 bases, leaving 14 bases between the germline ends. CDR3 length: 15 residues.

The rearrangement uses TRBV5-1 and TRBJ2-1, with 11 bases aligning to TRBD2. The germline V gene encodes CDR1 SGHRS and CDR2 YFSETQ. The CDR3 is 17 residues long. The V gene end was trimmed by 0 bases and the J gene end by 3 bases; junction bases not matched to a gene: 5. This CDR3 is CASSLVLAGGRYNEQFF. The CDR3 nucleotides are TGCGCCAGCAGCTTGGTGCTAGCGGGGGGCCGCTACAATGAGCAGTTCTTC.

The chain employs TRBV2 and TRBJ1-4; D call uncertain. The V gene lost 4 bases and the J gene lost 3 bases, with 9 bases spanning the gap. Germline V gene lookup returns CDR1 SNHLY and CDR2 FYNNEI. The CDR3 covers 14 residues. The chain's CDR3 is CASSGTRANEKLFF. The CDR3 nucleotides read TGTGCCAGCAGTGGCACTCGAGCTAATGAAAAACTGTTTTTT.

This sequence joins TRBV9 and TRBJ2-1; weak D call: TRBD2 (6 bases). Germline V gives CDR1 SGDLS, CDR2 YYNGEE. V was cut by 8 bases and J by 3 bases, with 15 bases left in between. This CDR3 is 14 amino acids long. The CDR3: CASRRGTDYNEQFF. The CDR3 DNA is TGTGCCAGTCGTCGGGGGACGGACTACAATGAGCAGTTCTTC.

The chain recombines TRBV5-1 with TRBJ2-7; possibly TRBD2 for D (6 bases). Germline CDR1 is SGHRS and CDR2 is YFSETQ. The CDR3 totals 14 residues. V was clipped by 4 bases and J by 3 bases, with 14 bases between them. CDR3 DNA sequence: TGCGCCAGCAGCATCGGGGACTCTCACTACGAGCAGTACTTC. It is translated as CASSIGDSHYEQYF.

The V and J genes are TRBV28 and TRBJ1-1; tentative D call: TRBD1 (6 bases). Germline lookup yields CDR1 MDHEN and CDR2 SYDVKM. This CDR3 comprises 14 residues. Trimming shortened V by 4 bases and J by 6 bases, and 15 bases separated the two germline ends. The CDR3 is CASSYRVQRAEAFF. Here the CDR3 DNA reads TGTGCCAGCAGTTACAGGGTCCAAAGGGCTGAAGCTTTCTTT.

The chain couples TRBV6-4 to TRBJ2-1, with D uncertain. The CDR3 has 15 residues. Per the germline V gene, CDR1 is MRHNA and CDR2 is SNTAGT. Deletions cut 4 bases from V and 5 bases from J, with 15 bases between. The CDR3 nucleotides read TGTGCCAGCAGTGTTGACTCACCACAAGACAATGAGCAGTTCTTC. As protein: CASSVDSPQDNEQFF.

This clone showed up just a few times. The chain is built from TRBV5-6 and TRBJ2-7, with 9 nucleotides matching TRBD1. The CDR3 spans 16 residues. Germline V gene sequence: CDR1 SGHDT, CDR2 YYEEEE. The J segment lost 7 bases and the V segment lost 3 bases, leaving 14 bases of the junction unmatched. This CDR3 reads CASSSISGTGRAEQYF. Here the CDR3 DNA reads TGTGCCAGCAGCTCAATATCCGGGACAGGGAGAGCGGAGCAGTACTTC.

The chain combines TRBV30 with TRBJ2-1; 8 positions agree with TRBD2. CDR1 and CDR2 (germline): GTSNPN, SVGIG (reference sequence). The CDR3 loop spans 18 amino acids. V lost 1 base and J lost 4; bases outside the gene matches: 15. The CDR3 spells CAWSGPTLSSGPYNEQFF. CDR3 nucleotide sequence: TGTGCCTGGAGTGGCCCCACTCTTTCTAGCGGGCCTTACAATGAGCAGTTCTTC.

V gene TRBV4-2 combines with J gene TRBJ1-2; D not certain. CDR3 length: 14 residues. Germline CDR1 reads LGHNA; CDR2 reads YNFKEQ. Trimming cost V 5 bases and J 5 bases, with 15 bases left between them. CDR3 bases: TGTGCCAGCAGCGGCCTAGGTGATGGGTATGGCTACACCTTC. It codes for CASSGLGDGYGYTF.

The chain joins TRBV6-1 to TRBJ2-5, with 7 positions matching TRBD2. Trimming removed 3 bases from V and 3 bases from J; junction bases left unmatched: 7. CDR1 and CDR2 from the germline V gene are MNHNS and SASEGT. The CDR3 runs to 15 residues. The CDR3 nucleotides are TGTGCCAGCAGTGAGTCCCGAGGGAGGGAAGAGACCCAGTACTTC. It is translated as CASSESRGREETQYF.